Following are 30 T cell receptor beta chains from one sample sequenced in a study of Graves' ophthalmopathy and Graves' hyperthyroidism. The TCR beta CDR3 regions underwent amplification from RNA transcripts. Investigators did first-round RT-PCR with HTBI primers, then second-round multiplex PCR. One entry per CDR3 protein results from TCRdb running MiXCR on the multiplex PCR reads. The data hold about 480,000 distinct CDR3 sequences, with roughly an eighth observed a single time. Sequencing was done on a sample of blood. Receptors were obtained from a woman aged 30 to 39 with Graves' ophthalmopathy.

This clonotype was detected many times. The chain employs TRBV12-3 or TRBV12-4 and TRBJ1-2; tentative D call: TRBD1 (5 bases). V was shortened by 3 bases and J by 0 bases, with 20 bases between the two germline ends. The CDR3 length is 18 residues. The CDR3 coding sequence is TGTGCCAGCAGTTTCAGTCAGAAGGGACCCCATACTAACTATGGCTACACCTTC. As protein: CASSFSQKGPHTNYGYTF.

Many counts were recorded for this clonotype. The J gene is TRBJ2-7, the V gene TRBV11-3; 11 bases line up with TRBD1. The ends lost 1 base at V and 2 bases at J; junction bases unmatched: 4. CDR1 SGHNT and CDR2 YENEEA come from the germline V gene. The CDR3 extends over 16 amino acids. In DNA form, the CDR3 reads TGTGCCAGCAGCTTAGGGAGGGACAGGGGGGCCTACGAGCAGTACTTC. Translation gives CASSLGRDRGAYEQYF.

The table lists this clonotype with many counts. V and J are TRBV12-3 or TRBV12-4 and TRBJ2-7; maybe TRBD1 (6 bases). There are 12 residues in the CDR3. V was cut by 6 bases and J by 4 bases, with 10 bases left in between. CDR3 amino acids: CASRLQGYEQYF. The CDR3 region has the DNA TGTGCCAGCAGACTACAGGGTTACGAGCAGTACTTC.

This clonotype was seen many times. The gene calls are TRBV20-1 and TRBJ2-5; weak D call: TRBD1 (6 bases). This CDR3 is built from 16 residues. Between the trimmed V and J ends, which lost 1 base and 1 base, there was a span of 16 bases. CDR1 and CDR2 (germline): DFQATT, SNEGSKA (reference sequence). The CDR3 is CSARVIGTPSQETQYF. CDR3 DNA: TGCAGTGCTAGAGTAATTGGGACACCGAGCCAAGAGACCCAGTACTTC.

The chain uses TRBV7-2 and TRBJ2-7; D possibly matches TRBD1 or TRBD2 (6 bases each). V lost 4 bases to trimming and J lost 3 bases, with 13 bases between them. Germline CDR1 and CDR2: SGHTA and FQGNSA. This CDR3 region has 14 residues. Here the CDR3 DNA reads TGTGCCAGCAGCTCGACACAGGGACTCTACGAGCAGTACTTC. Amino acid sequence: CASSSTQGLYEQYF.

This clonotype was counted ten times or more. The rearrangement joins TRBV6-1 to TRBJ1-5; D is undetermined. Germline lookup yields CDR1 MNHNS and CDR2 SASEGT. CDR3 size: 14 residues. The V end was cut by 1 base, the J end by 3 bases, with 7 bases between. Here the CDR3 reads CASSEGTVNQPQHF. In DNA form, the CDR3 reads TGTGCCAGCAGTGAAGGGACGGTCAATCAGCCCCAGCATTTT.

This clonotype occurred a few times. An end of the junction differs from the germline gene, which may be a read error. The rearrangement joins TRBV20-1 to TRBJ2-4, with D perhaps matching TRBD1 (6 bases). CDR1 is DFQATT and CDR2 is SNEGSKA in the germline V gene (reference sequence). CDR3 length: 11 residues. The CDR3 region is CSAPTGNIKYF. CDR3 DNA sequence: TGCAGTGCACCGACAGGAAACATTAAGTACTTC.

The chain uses TRBV10-3 and TRBJ1-6, with 7 bases that match TRBD1. CDR3 length: 14 amino acids. The junction had 8 bases not matched to a gene; V was cut back by 5 bases and J by 10 bases. Per germline, CDR1 ENHRY and CDR2 SYGVKD. CDR3 bases: TGTGCCATCAGTTTCGACAGGGTAGGATCACCCCTCCACTTT. Protein product: CAISFDRVGSPLHF.

This clonotype was seen at least ten times. The rearrangement links TRBV12-5 to TRBJ2-7, with 9 bases matching TRBD1. CDR1 LGHNT and CDR2 FRNRAP come from the germline V gene. The junction had 3 bases not matched to a gene; V was cut back by 1 base and J by 5 bases. The CDR3 has 14 residues. The CDR3 coding sequence is TGTGCTAGTGGTTTGGCCGGGACAGGGAACGAGCAGTACTTC. Encoded protein: CASGLAGTGNEQYF.

This clonotype has a count of ten or more. The chain uses TRBV6-5 and TRBJ1-3; D unresolved. CDR1 and CDR2 from the germline V gene are MNHEY and SVGAGI. CDR3 size: 15 residues. Trimming pared 5 bases from V and 0 bases from J, leaving 11 bases between. The chain's CDR3 is CASSRGPISGNTIYF. The CDR3 nucleotides are TGTGCCAGCAGTAGAGGGCCGATCTCTGGAAACACCATATATTTT.

This clonotype came up many times. This chain joins TRBV11-2 and TRBJ2-5; 8 bases agree with TRBD1. The CDR3 contains 13 residues. The V gene end was trimmed by 4 bases and the J gene end by 7 bases; junction bases not matched to a gene: 5. Germline V gene data show CDR1 as SGHAT and CDR2 as FQNNGV. For the CDR3, the DNA is TGTGCCAGCAGCTCAGGACAGGGCTGGACCCAGTACTTC. It specifies CASSSGQGWTQYF. Together with reference TRBV11-2 and TRBJ2-5, the CDR3 gives the full variable domain: EAGVAQSPRYKIIEKRQSVAFWCNPISGHATLYWYQQILGQGPKLLIQFQNNGVVDDSQLPKDRFSAERLKGVDSTLKIQPAKLEDSAVYLCASSSGQGWTQYFGPGTRLLVL.

Many counts were recorded for this clonotype. As DNA, the CDR3 is TGTGCCAGCAGTTTAGGAGCTGCCGAGCAGTACTTC. Protein sequence: CASSLGAAEQYF. The rearrangement links TRBV12-3 or TRBV12-4 to TRBJ2-7; unclear D gene. Trimming pared 1 base from V and 6 bases from J, leaving 7 bases between. The CDR3 totals 12 residues.

This clonotype was detected ten times or more. V is TRBV11-2 and J is TRBJ2-2, with 7 positions matching TRBD2. The CDR3 runs to 16 residues. Germline CDR1 and CDR2: SGHAT and FQNNGV. The V and J ends lost 6 bases and 3 bases, in that order; junction bases with no gene match: 10. CDR3 sequence (DNA): TGTGCCAGCAGACGGCTCGGGGGGATACACACCGGGGAGCTGTTTTTT. Encoded protein: CASRRLGGIHTGELFF.

This clonotype was counted at least ten times. The rearrangement links TRBV6-5 to TRBJ1-5; tentative D call: TRBD1 (6 bases). CDR3 length: 16 amino acids. The germline V gene has CDR1 MNHEY and CDR2 SVGAGI. With 8 bases removed from V and 2 bases from J, the gap between germline ends came to 19 bases. The chain's CDR3 is CASRGIGGWGNQPQHF. For the CDR3, the DNA is TGTGCCAGCCGAGGGATAGGGGGATGGGGCAATCAGCCCCAGCATTTT.

This sequence joins TRBV4-2 and TRBJ2-2; possibly TRBD1 for D (6 bases). Trimming pared 0 bases from V and 5 bases from J, leaving 19 bases between. This CDR3 comprises 18 residues. The germline gives CDR1 LGHNA, CDR2 YNFKEQ. This CDR3 reads CASSQDMRLTGWTGELFF. The CDR3 DNA reads as TGTGCCAGCAGCCAAGATATGCGATTAACAGGGTGGACCGGGGAGCTGTTTTTT.

This clonotype was seen at least ten times. The rearrangement links TRBV19 to TRBJ2-2; D remains unclear. This CDR3 spans 15 amino acids. Trimming pared 4 bases from V and 1 base from J, leaving 10 bases between. Germline loops: CDR1 LNHDA, CDR2 SQIVND (reference sequence). The CDR3 loop reads CASSKKVWNTGELFF. As DNA, the CDR3 is TGTGCCAGTAGTAAAAAGGTCTGGAACACCGGGGAGCTGTTTTTT.

This clonotype was seen at least ten times. For the CDR3, the DNA is TGTGCCAGCAGTTTAACAGGGTTCGGGGAGCAGTACTTC. The encoded protein is CASSLTGFGEQYF. The chain is built from TRBV12-3 or TRBV12-4 and TRBJ2-7; maybe TRBD1 (6 bases). The CDR3 contains 13 residues. The V and J ends lost 2 bases and 7 bases respectively, with 12 bases between them.

This clonotype was found many times. The chain employs TRBV28 and TRBJ2-7; D is ambiguous. The V and J ends lost 2 bases and 4 bases respectively, with 9 bases between them. Germline V gives CDR1 MDHEN, CDR2 SYDVKM. CDR3 length: 13 residues. CDR3 DNA: TGTGCCAGCAGTTTAAGCCCTATGTACGAGCAGTACTTC. Amino acid sequence: CASSLSPMYEQYF.

This clonotype was detected many times. CDR3 nucleotides: TGTGCCAGCAGTGAAGACCGGAATTCACCCCTCCACTTT. It specifies CASSEDRNSPLHF. This chain links TRBV6-1 with TRBJ1-6, with D unclear. Between the trimmed V and J ends, which lost 1 base and 7 bases, there was a span of 5 bases. Germline CDR1 reads MNHNS; CDR2 reads SASEGT. The CDR3 is made up of 13 amino acids.

The table lists this clonotype with many counts. This chain uses TRBV30 with TRBJ1-1, with 7 positions matching TRBD1. Trimming at V came to 0 bases and at J to 14 bases, leaving 9 bases not matched to a gene. CDR1 GTSNPN and CDR2 SVGIG come from the germline V gene (reference sequence). This CDR3 region has 12 residues. This CDR3 reads CAWSVPRTGSFF. The CDR3 coding sequence is TGTGCCTGGAGTGTACCCCGGACAGGATCATTCTTT.

CDR3 nucleotide sequence: TGCGCCAGCAGCCCGGGGGGGGGGGCAGGAGAGACCCAGTACTTC. It yields the protein CASSPGGGAGETQYF. V is TRBV4-1 and J is TRBJ2-5; 8 bases are a match to TRBD2. V was clipped by 4 bases and J by 4 bases; unmatched bases: 8. This CDR3 spans 15 amino acids. The V gene's germline CDR1 is MGHRA and CDR2 YSYEKL.

This clonotype was seen repeatedly, ten times or more. The chain combines TRBV7-9 with TRBJ1-1; 11 nucleotides line up with TRBD1. The germline gives CDR1 SEHNR, CDR2 FQNEAQ (reference sequence). This CDR3 is 13 amino acids long. J gave up 11 bases and V 6 bases, and 8 bases lay outside the gene matches. Here the CDR3 reads CASRAGQGAVAFF. For the CDR3, the DNA is TGTGCCAGCAGGGCCGGACAGGGGGCAGTGGCTTTCTTT.

This clonotype was observed many times. This CDR3 reads CASSLDLGWETQYF. The DNA of the CDR3 is TGTGCCAGCAGCTTAGATCTGGGCTGGGAGACCCAGTACTTC. This chain connects TRBV11-2 to TRBJ2-5, with D hard to call. V lost 0 bases to trimming and J lost 5 bases, with 10 bases between them. Germline V CDR1 and CDR2: SGHAT, FQNNGV. The CDR3 is 14 residues long.

Ten or more counts support this clonotype. The rearrangement uses TRBV12-3 or TRBV12-4 and TRBJ1-2; the D gene is possibly TRBD1 (5 bases). V was clipped by 3 bases and J by 11 bases, with 16 bases between them. There are 13 residues in the CDR3. The CDR3 coding sequence is TGTGCCAGCAGTTTGCGGGGGACTTCCGTTTACACCTTC. It specifies CASSLRGTSVYTF.

This clonotype came up a few times. This chain uses TRBV11-1 with TRBJ2-2, with 8 bases matching TRBD1. Per the germline V gene, CDR1 is SGHAT and CDR2 is FQDESV (reference sequence). The V and J ends lost 3 bases and 2 bases, in that order; junction bases with no gene match: 5. This CDR3 comprises 16 residues. CDR3 DNA: TGTGCCAGCAGCTTCGGGACAGGACCCAACACCGGGGAGCTGTTTTTT. The encoded protein is CASSFGTGPNTGELFF.

This chain uses TRBV6-1 with TRBJ1-1; 9 nucleotides line up with TRBD1. The CDR3 has 15 residues. J was trimmed by 4 bases and V by 0 bases; bases with no gene match: 3. Germline CDR1 and CDR2: MNHNS and SASEGT. Here the CDR3 reads CASSEASTGGTEAFF. The CDR3 DNA follows: TGTGCCAGCAGTGAAGCTTCGACAGGGGGCACTGAAGCTTTCTTT.

The gene calls are TRBV6-1 and TRBJ1-6; D unresolved. Germline CDR1 MNHNS, CDR2 SASEGT. V was trimmed by 7 bases and J by 6 bases, leaving 16 bases between them. CDR3 size: 15 residues. The CDR3 here is CASIPGYSGNSPLHF. The DNA of the CDR3 is TGTGCCAGCATCCCGGGGTACTCCGGTAATTCACCCCTCCACTTT.

This clonotype was counted many times. J is TRBJ2-7 and V is TRBV9, with D perhaps TRBD1 or TRBD2 (5 bases each). The CDR3 loop spans 15 amino acids. Germline values: CDR1 SGDLS, CDR2 YYNGEE. The V end lost 2 bases, the J end lost 4 bases, and 16 bases lay between the germline ends. The CDR3 loop is CASSVDSGRSYEQYF. The CDR3 nucleotides are TGTGCCAGCAGCGTCGACTCGGGACGGAGTTACGAGCAGTACTTC.

This clonotype was counted between two and nine times. This CDR3 reads CASSPNPGRVSYEQYF. The CDR3 DNA sequence: TGTGCCAGCAGCCCCAACCCTGGGCGTGTCTCCTACGAGCAGTACTTC. The chain employs TRBV6-1 and TRBJ2-7; D gene ambiguous. Looked up from germline, CDR1 is MNHNS and CDR2 is SASEGT. CDR3 length equals 16 residues. The ends were cut back, 6 bases at V and 0 bases at J, with 18 bases in the middle.

This clonotype was counted a few times. V and J are TRBV6-1 and TRBJ1-1; possible D gene TRBD1, 6 bases. V was cut by 10 bases and J by 0 bases, with 15 bases left in between. This CDR3 contains 14 residues. The germline V gene has CDR1 MNHNS and CDR2 SASEGT. The CDR3 sequence: CATEQGSLNTEAFF. The CDR3 DNA sequence: TGTGCCACGGAGCAGGGGTCCTTGAACACTGAAGCTTTCTTT.